This T cell receptor beta chain comes out of a study of blood T cell repertoires in COVID-19. Study details: Sources were T cells, B-cell-depleted T cells, or PBMCs; the material itself was cDNA or gDNA.

Profiled with immunoSEQ multiplex PCR; TCRdb holds only in-frame clones, not every one. The data contain some 270,000 clones, roughly 89% of them singletons. This clone was seen only a few times. The sample comprised peripheral blood. This clonotype originated in a woman aged 40 to 50 who had recovered from COVID-19.

The CDR3 loop is CASGLGETTGELFF. The CDR3 nucleotides read TGTGCCAGCGGGTTAGGAGAAACCACCGGGGAGCTGTTTTTT. V gene TRBV5-6 combines with J gene TRBJ2-2; unclear D gene. Germline CDR1 reads SGHDT; CDR2 reads YYEEEE. Trimming took off 7 bases at V and 4 bases at J, with 14 bases between the two ends. The length of the CDR3 is 14 residues.